This T cell receptor (beta chain) was obtained from a study of OX40 agonist ivuxolimab in advanced cancers. Overall study findings and caveats: By week 6 at 0.1 to 3.0 mg/kg, blood CD4+ and CD8+ T cells had expanded clonally. CD8+ T cells were the subset that, on average, had more expanded clones than CD4+.

The CDR3 is 13 amino acids. CDR1 MNHEY and CDR2 SMNVEV come from the germline V gene (reference sequence). With 4 bases clipped from V and 2 bases from J, the junction kept 1 base outside the gene matches. Profiled with immunoSEQ multiplex PCR; TCRdb holds only in-frame clones, not every one. The data contain about 21,000 clones, approximately 90% of them singletons. Turning to this clone: The antigen is not known. The sample holds other DNA sequences that translate to the same CDR3.

Sample: CD4+ or CD8+ T cells sorted from blood, taken in a trial of the OX40 agonist ivuxolimab. The sequence derives from an adult with an advanced solid tumor such as melanoma, head and neck, liver or kidney cancer. The chain links TRBV27 to TRBJ2-7; 8 bases line up with TRBD1. CDR3 protein: CASSSGGPYEQYF. The CDR3 DNA follows: TGTGCCAGCAGTTCAGGGGGCCCCTACGAGCAGTACTTC.